The clone carrying this T cell receptor (beta chain) came up a few times. Its antigen is currently unknown. General study findings and limits: Tumor Treg TCRs overlapped most with tumor naive CD4+ cells.

The memory fraction was CD4+CD45RO+CD25- cells. The CDR3 is 14 residues long. Germline V gene data show CDR1 as MNHEY and CDR2 as SMNVEV (reference sequence). V was trimmed by 5 bases and J by 1 base, leaving 9 bases between them. TCRdb reprocessed the 5' RACE reads via MiXCR and lists one record per CDR3 protein. The data contain about 40,000 distinct CDR3 sequences, roughly 30% of them singletons. The material sequenced was tumor-infiltrating memory CD4+ T cells sorted from the breast tumor. Subset described: memory CD4+ T cells, CD4+CD45RO+CD25-. The sequence came from a female donor with breast cancer. V is TRBV27 and J is TRBJ2-1, with D tentatively TRBD1 (5 bases). CDR3 sequence (DNA): TGTGCCAGCAGTGAGGACATTTCCTACAATGAGCAGTTCTTC. This sequence encodes CASSEDISYNEQFF.